These T cell receptor beta chains were read from a single sample in a study of OX40 agonist ivuxolimab in advanced cancers. Assay used: immunoSEQ multiplex PCR; TCRdb lists only in-frame clones, some missing. The data contain 15,000 to 20,000 clones, roughly 91% of them seen just once; the ten biggest clones take up just over 65%. The starting material was CD4+ or CD8+ T cells sorted from blood, obtained in a trial of the OX40 agonist ivuxolimab. These receptors came from an adult with an advanced solid tumor such as melanoma, head and neck, liver or kidney cancer. Both conserved end residues are part of each CDR3. The D gene is left open where the match is weak. For some rows the clone size is stated as once, few or many, or as a class when expanded; others skip it.

-	few	TRBV7-2	TRBJ2-7	TGTGCCAGCAGCCCTACAGGGAATGAGCAGTACTTC	CASSPTGNEQYF
TRBD1	few	TRBV4-1	TRBJ1-1	TGCGCCAGCAAAAAGACAGGGACCACTGAAGCTTTCTTT	CASKKTGTTEAFF
-	medium-sized	TRBV19	TRBJ1-1	TGTGCCAGTAGGTTTGGGACGACCACTGAAGCTTTCTTT	CASRFGTTTEAFF
TRBD1	-	TRBV7-6	TRBJ2-5	TGTGCCAGCAGCTTGGGGACAGGGCGAGAGACCCAGTACTTC	CASSLGTGRETQYF
-	-	TRBV6-4	TRBJ1-1	TGTGCCAGCAGTGAAATCCCGAACACTGAAGCTTTCTTT	CASSEIPNTEAFF
TRBD2	-	TRBV7-9	TRBJ2-3	TGTGCCAGCAGCTTTCCAGCGGGGGGGCCCGCAGATACGCAGTATTTT	CASSFPAGGPADTQYF
TRBD2	-	TRBV7-9	TRBJ2-7	TGTGCCACCCGACTAGCGGGAGGGCCGTACGAGCAGTACTTC	CATRLAGGPYEQYF
-	-	TRBV4-1	TRBJ1-1	TGCGCCAGCAGCCAAGGAAGTGGTCGGGGTACTGAAGCTTTCTTT	CASSQGSGRGTEAFF
-	-	TRBV5-1	TRBJ2-7	TGCGCCAGCAGCTCTTCCAGCGAGCAGTACTTC	CASSSSSEQYF
-	-	TRBV7-6	TRBJ2-1	TGTGCCAGCAGCTCATCCCGACAGGCCTATGAGCAGTTCTTC	CASSSSRQAYEQFF
TRBD1	-	TRBV19	TRBJ1-2	TGTGCCAGTAGTATAGCTTATCCCAGGGGGAACTATGGCTACACCTTC	CASSIAYPRGNYGYTF
-	-	TRBV6-5	TRBJ1-2	TGTGCCACCTACAGCTATGGCTACACCTTC	CATYSYGYTF
-	-	TRBV5-5	TRBJ2-3	TGTGCCAGCAGCTTGGAGGGGCCAGGGGATACGCAGTATTTT	CASSLEGPGDTQYF
TRBD1	-	TRBV9	TRBJ1-2	TGTGCCAGCAGCGTAGGGGCGGGACAGGGTTCTGGCTACACCTTC	CASSVGAGQGSGYTF
TRBD1	many	TRBV7-9	TRBJ1-1	TGTGCCAGCAGCCCCGGGACAGGGGTGGCTTTCTTT	CASSPGTGVAFF
TRBD1	-	TRBV10-3	TRBJ1-2	TGTGCCATCAGTGAGCCAGGGGGCTACTATGGCTACACCTTC	CAISEPGGYYGYTF
-	few	TRBV30	TRBJ1-1	TGTGCCTGGAGTGTTCGACAGGAAGCTTTCTTT	CAWSVRQEAFF
TRBD1	-	TRBV13	TRBJ1-5	TGTGCCAGCAGTGGGGGACAGAATCAGCCCCAGCATTTT	CASSGGQNQPQHF
-	-	TRBV19	TRBJ2-5	TGTGCCAGTAGTACATTGGGGACCCAGTACTTC	CASSTLGTQYF
-	few	TRBV30	TRBJ1-1	TGTGCCTGGAGTGTAGGTCGTGGGAACACTGAAGCTTTCTTT	CAWSVGRGNTEAFF
-	-	TRBV7-8	TRBJ2-7	TGTGCCAGCAGCTTAGGAGGGACCTACGAGCAGTACTTC	CASSLGGTYEQYF
-	-	TRBV7-5	TRBJ1-2	TGTGCCAGAAGCTTATCACAGGGGAAGGCTGGCTACACCTTC	CARSLSQGKAGYTF
-	-	TRBV7-9	TRBJ1-4	TGTGCCAGCAGCTTAAATGAAAAACTGTTTTTT	CASSLNEKLFF
TRBD2	-	TRBV11-2	TRBJ2-3	TGTGCCAGCAGCTTAGGGCAGACTAGCGGGAAGACAGATACGCAGTATTTT	CASSLGQTSGKTDTQYF
TRBD2	-	TRBV9	TRBJ2-5	TGTGCCAGCAGCCCCAGTGGGGGGGAATTTCTGGAGACCCAGTACTTC	CASSPSGGEFLETQYF
-	-	TRBV9	TRBJ1-1	TGTGCCAGCACCGCAGTGGGGACCACTGAAGCTTTCTTT	CASTAVGTTEAFF
-	-	TRBV19	TRBJ2-6	TGTGCCAGTAGAGAACCAGGGCAAGGGTTATCCTCTGGGGCCAACGTCCTGACTTTC	CASREPGQGLSSGANVLTF
TRBD1	-	TRBV4-2	TRBJ1-2	TGTGCCAGCAGCCATTATGGAGGGGGCCCCAGGGCCGCGCAGGGCTACACCTTC	CASSHYGGGPRAAQGYTF